Following are 21 T cell receptor beta chains from one sample sequenced in a study of blood T cell repertoires in COVID-19. Only in-frame clones appear in the TCRdb table, and some are missing; sequencing was by immunoSEQ multiplex PCR. The sample shows around 300,000 clones, 83% of them seen only once. The specimen was peripheral blood. The origin of the receptors is a woman aged 45 to 65 who had recovered from COVID-19.

Remarks on this clone: The same CDR3 is also encoded by other DNA sequences in this sample. The rearrangement links TRBV30 to TRBJ1-2; D is perhaps TRBD1 (5 bases). CDR1 GTSNPN and CDR2 SVGIG come from the germline V gene (reference sequence). V lost 2 bases and J 8 bases, leaving 9 bases between the germline ends. The CDR3 is 11 residues long. CDR3 sequence: CAWSQGGGYTF. The DNA of the CDR3 is TGTGCCTGGAGTCAGGGTGGGGGCTACACCTTC.

This clone has only one observation. This sequence joins TRBV9 and TRBJ2-3; TRBD2 aligns across 9 bases. The CDR3 has 17 residues. The germline CDR1 and CDR2 sequences are SGDLS and YYNGEE. Trimming cost V 2 bases and J 4 bases; bases outside gene matches: 11. The CDR3, as DNA: TGTGCCAGCAGCGTGCAGGGGAGTGCGGGGGGGCCAGATACGCAGTATTTT. Residues: CASSVQGSAGGPDTQYF.

V and J are TRBV9 and TRBJ2-1, with 8 bases that match TRBD2. The J segment lost 6 bases and the V segment lost 1 base, leaving 9 bases of the junction unmatched. CDR3 length equals 16 residues. CDR1 and CDR2 from the germline V gene are SGDLS and YYNGEE. CDR3 amino acids: CASSVSTGGPLNEQFF. The CDR3, as DNA: TGTGCCAGCAGCGTATCTACGGGAGGGCCTCTCAATGAGCAGTTCTTC. Together with reference TRBV9 and TRBJ2-1, the CDR3 gives the full variable domain: DSGVTQTPKHLITATGQRVTLRCSPRSGDLSVYWYQQSLDQGLQFLIQYYNGEERAKGNILERFSAQQFPDLHSELNLSSLELGDSALYFCASSVSTGGPLNEQFFGPGTRLTVL.

This chain connects TRBV19 to TRBJ2-3; a weak D match, TRBD1 (6 bases). This CDR3 is built from 13 residues. The V end lost 7 bases, the J end lost 6 bases, and 14 bases lay between the germline ends. Germline V CDR1 and CDR2: LNHDA, SQIVND (reference sequence). CDR3 nucleotides: TGTGCCAGTACTCGGACAGCCTGGGATACGCAGTATTTT. This sequence encodes CASTRTAWDTQYF.

This chain joins TRBV19 and TRBJ1-2; the D gene is possibly TRBD1 (6 bases). Germline V lookup: CDR1 LNHDA, CDR2 SQIVND (reference sequence). V was clipped by 10 bases and J by 8 bases, with 32 bases between them. The CDR3 sequence is 17 residues long. The CDR3 loop is CAISGRAPGHKWGGYTF. The CDR3 DNA follows: TGTGCCATCTCCGGGAGGGCTCCGGGACACAAATGGGGCGGCTACACCTTC.

The chain has TRBV6-4 and TRBJ2-7; D may be TRBD1 (6 bases). Trimming left V 7 bases short and J 8 bases short, with 15 bases between. The CDR3 has 12 residues. Germline assignment: CDR1 MRHNA and CDR2 SNTAGT. CDR3 sequence: CASTDRIGKQYF. CDR3 nucleotides: TGTGCCAGCACCGACAGGATAGGAAAGCAGTACTTC.

The chain couples TRBV6-6 to TRBJ2-7; no definite D call. The CDR3 contains 13 residues. Germline-derived CDR1 and CDR2 are MNHNY and SVGAGI (reference sequence). Trimming pared 0 bases from V and 3 bases from J, leaving 6 bases between. CDR3 in amino acids: CASSYSELYEQYF. CDR3 nucleotides: TGTGCCAGCAGTTACTCGGAGCTCTACGAGCAGTACTTC.

The chain uses TRBV29-1 and TRBJ1-2; a possible D gene is TRBD1 (5 bases). The germline CDR1 and CDR2 sequences are SQVTM and ANQGSEA. V was clipped by 3 bases and J by 4 bases, with 12 bases between them. The CDR3 has 13 residues. Written as DNA, the CDR3 is TGCAGCGTTGATCGTGTAGGGGCCTATGGCTACACCTTC. Amino acids: CSVDRVGAYGYTF.

The sample holds one count of this clone. The V and J genes are TRBV27 and TRBJ2-7; TRBD2 matches at 9 bases. V gave up 4 bases and J gave up 1 base; unmatched junction bases: 11. This CDR3 comprises 17 residues. Per the germline V gene, CDR1 is MNHEY and CDR2 is SMNVEV (reference sequence). The CDR3 DNA sequence: TGTGCCAGCAGTTGCCCGGTTATGGCGGGAGGGTCCTACGAGCAGTACTTC. Its translation: CASSCPVMAGGSYEQYF.

The chain uses TRBV19 and TRBJ2-2, with D possibly matching TRBD2 (5 bases). CDR3 length: 14 amino acids. Trimming pared 1 base from V and 3 bases from J, leaving 6 bases between. Looked up from germline, CDR1 is LNHDA and CDR2 is SQIVND (reference sequence). CDR3 protein: CASSIARDTGELFF. The CDR3 DNA is TGTGCCAGTAGTATAGCGCGGGACACCGGGGAGCTGTTTTTT.

The chain joins TRBV28 to TRBJ1-4; 7 nucleotides agree with TRBD1. The CDR3 runs 20 residues. CDR1 MDHEN and CDR2 SYDVKM come from the germline V gene. After removal of 1 base from V and 5 bases from J, the junction contained 19 bases not matched to a gene. The CDR3 protein is CASSLFKSRILRGMNEKLFF. CDR3 DNA: TGTGCCAGCAGTTTATTCAAGTCCCGAATACTCAGGGGGATGAATGAAAAACTGTTTTTT.

A few counts support this clone. The CDR3 nucleotides read TGCGCCAGCAGCCATGTCGTAGGACAGGGGGCGGAAAAACTGTTTTTT. It encodes CASSHVVGQGAEKLFF. The gene calls are TRBV4-3 and TRBJ1-4; TRBD1 matches 11 bases. The trim removed 3 bases at V and 8 bases at J, leaving 8 bases unmatched. Per the germline V gene, CDR1 is LGHNA and CDR2 is YSLEER. There are 16 residues in the CDR3.

This CDR3 reads CASKGQGWFGELFF. CDR3 DNA sequence: TGTGCCAGTAAGGGTCAGGGATGGTTCGGGGAGCTGTTTTTT. The chain links TRBV19 to TRBJ2-2; D is possibly TRBD1 (5 bases). The CDR3 totals 14 residues. Per the germline V gene, CDR1 is LNHDA and CDR2 is SQIVND (reference sequence). Trimming shortened V by 7 bases and J by 7 bases, and 16 bases separated the two germline ends.

The chain links TRBV9 to TRBJ2-1; D is uncertain. Germline loops: CDR1 SGDLS, CDR2 YYNGEE. The CDR3 contains 17 residues. The V end lost 4 bases, the J end lost 0 bases, and 17 bases lay between the germline ends. In DNA, the CDR3 is TGTGCCAGCAGCCCCACCGGTAATTCGGTCTCCTACAATGAGCAGTTCTTC. Translation gives CASSPTGNSVSYNEQFF.

The J gene is TRBJ2-7, the V gene TRBV5-1; D is perhaps TRBD2 (6 bases). Trimming removed 5 bases from V and 1 base from J, with 10 bases in between. The CDR3 has 13 residues. Germline V gene lookup returns CDR1 SGHRS and CDR2 YFSETQ. DNA of the CDR3: TGCGCCAGCAGGGGGGGAGAATCCTACGAGCAGTACTTC. Translation: CASRGGESYEQYF.

The J gene is TRBJ1-2, the V gene TRBV7-8, with TRBD1 identical over 9 bases. Germline CDR1 reads SGHVS; CDR2 reads FQNEAQ. J gave up 5 bases and V 0 bases, and 7 bases lay outside the gene matches. This CDR3 comprises 16 residues. CDR3 nucleotides: TGTGCCAGCAGCTTAGCGGGTGGGGACAGGGCTTATGGCTACACCTTC. Protein sequence: CASSLAGGDRAYGYTF. The full variable domain, its missing parts supplied by reference TRBV7-8 and TRBJ1-2, is GAGVSQSPRYKVAKRGQDVALRCDPISGHVSLFWYQQALGQGPEFLTYFQNEAQLDKSGLPSDRFFAERPEGSVSTLKIQRTQQEDSAVYLCASSLAGGDRAYGYTFGSGTRLTVV.

This chain uses TRBV29-1 with TRBJ2-5, with D maybe TRBD2 (5 bases). This CDR3 region has 13 residues. Per the germline V gene, CDR1 is SQVTM and CDR2 is ANQGSEA. V shed 4 bases and J shed 5 bases, with 14 bases lying between them. CDR3: CSVVWELVETQYF. DNA for the CDR3: TGCAGCGTTGTCTGGGAGTTGGTTGAGACCCAGTACTTC.

The chain has TRBV7-2 and TRBJ2-3; 8 bases are shared with TRBD2. The J segment lost 4 bases and the V segment lost 2 bases, leaving 5 bases of the junction unmatched. The CDR3 length is 15 residues. CDR1 is SGHTA and CDR2 is FQGNSA in the germline V gene. DNA for the CDR3: TGTGCCAGCAGCTTATGGTCGGGAGGGGCAGATACGCAGTATTTT. Translation: CASSLWSGGADTQYF.

This clone was observed a single time. The V gene is TRBV30, the J gene TRBJ2-7; 7 positions agree with TRBD1. The germline V gene has CDR1 GTSNPN and CDR2 SVGIG (reference sequence). V dropped 8 bases and J dropped 1; count of bases not matched to a gene: 14. This CDR3 comprises 15 residues. Here the CDR3 DNA reads TGTGCCATCTGGGACAGCCACCCAGGGTCCTACGAGCAGTACTTC. Translation: CAIWDSHPGSYEQYF. The variable domain in full, completed from reference TRBV30 and TRBJ2-7, reads SQTIHQWPATLVQPVGSPLSLECTVEGTSNPNLYWYRQAAGRGLQLLFYSVGIGQISSEVPQNLSASRPQDRQFILSSKKLLLSDSGFYLCAIWDSHPGSYEQYFGPGTRLTVT.

This chain joins TRBV19 and TRBJ2-1; D possibly corresponds to TRBD2 (5 bases). Trimming stripped 4 bases from V and 10 bases from J, with 11 bases between. This CDR3 is built from 12 residues. The germline V gene encodes CDR1 LNHDA and CDR2 SQIVND (reference sequence). CDR3 nucleotides: TGTGCCAGTAGTACGCCGGGGAGAGAGCAGTTCTTC. Amino acids: CASSTPGREQFF.

The chain carries TRBV28 and TRBJ1-5, with 8 bases lining up with TRBD1. CDR1 MDHEN and CDR2 SYDVKM come from the germline V gene. The J segment lost 7 bases and the V segment lost 4 bases, leaving 6 bases of the junction unmatched. This CDR3 has 14 residues. This CDR3 is CASSYGQGRQPQHF. The CDR3 coding sequence is TGTGCCAGCAGTTACGGACAGGGAAGACAGCCCCAGCATTTT.